The clone carrying this T cell receptor (beta chain) is a singleton in its sample. The antigen is not known. CDR1 is GTSNPN, CDR2 SVGIG, per germline (reference sequence). The CDR3 runs to 17 residues. V trimming: 2 bases; J trimming: 4 bases; junction bases outside the gene matches: 8. This entry is derived from a study of long-term antiretroviral therapy in people with HIV. About the study: The study's earliest collections predate the 2015 immediate-ART recommendation by about a decade.

With survey level as its setting, the immunoSEQ assay was v3.0. Assay: immunoSEQ multiplex PCR; the TCRdb copy retains only in-frame clones and omits some. The table records tens of thousands of clones, just under 95% of them present only once. General study results and limits: ART adherence, viral resistance and therapy changes were not recorded.

The genes are TRBV30 and TRBJ2-3; 14 bases match TRBD2. The material sequenced was unsorted PBMCs, taken 5.3 years after starting antiretroviral therapy. The sequence was obtained from a man aged 50 to 60 with HIV. The CDR3: CAWSRDGLAGGPDTQYF. The CDR3 DNA reads as TGTGCCTGGAGTCGCGACGGACTAGCGGGGGGACCAGATACGCAGTATTTT.